This TCR beta chain was sequenced during a study of blood T cell repertoires in COVID-19. Overall study: Specimens from acute and convalescent COVID-19 originated in the United States, Italy and Spain. Sample material is recorded as cDNA or gDNA derived from T cells, B-cell-depleted T cells, or PBMCs.

As processed by the authors: Reference gene primer amplification in the assay estimated nucleated cell counts. Sequencing used immunoSEQ multiplex PCR; TCRdb keeps in-frame clones, though not all of them. The V and J calls and the clone size are those of that table, but D and trimming were determined from the DNA. The repertoire consists of 110,000 to 150,000 clones, with more than 65% occurring once and the leading ten covering 10% to 15%. Trimming took 5 bases from V and 10 from J; bases not matched to a gene: 7. Germline V gives CDR1 LNHDA, CDR2 SQIVND (reference sequence). The CDR3 is 15 residues long.

The source material was peripheral blood. The J gene is TRBJ1-6, the V gene TRBV19, with 11 bases fitting TRBD1. The TCR sequence derives from a man older than 75 with acute or convalescent COVID-19. The chain's CDR3 is CASSPGQGAGSPLHF. In nucleotides, the CDR3 is TGTGCCAGTAGTCCCGGACAGGGGGCAGGATCACCCCTCCACTTT.